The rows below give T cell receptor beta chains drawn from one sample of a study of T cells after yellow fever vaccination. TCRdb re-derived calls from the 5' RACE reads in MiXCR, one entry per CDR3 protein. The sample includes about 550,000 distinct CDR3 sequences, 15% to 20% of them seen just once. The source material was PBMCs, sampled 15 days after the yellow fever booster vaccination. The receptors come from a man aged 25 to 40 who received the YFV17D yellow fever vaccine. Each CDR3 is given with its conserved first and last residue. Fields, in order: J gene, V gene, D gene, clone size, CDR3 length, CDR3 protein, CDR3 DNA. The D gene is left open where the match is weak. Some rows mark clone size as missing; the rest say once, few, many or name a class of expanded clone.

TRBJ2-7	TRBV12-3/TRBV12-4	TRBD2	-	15	CASSRSGRLAYEQYF	TGTGCCAGCAGTCGTAGCGGGAGATTGGCCTACGAGCAGTACTTC
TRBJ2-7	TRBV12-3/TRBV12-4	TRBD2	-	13	CASSPGGFHEQYF	TGTGCCAGCAGTCCCGGGGGGTTCCACGAGCAGTACTTC
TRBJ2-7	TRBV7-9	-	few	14	CASRRGGGVYEQYF	TGTGCCAGCCGGAGGGGAGGGGGAGTCTACGAGCAGTACTTC
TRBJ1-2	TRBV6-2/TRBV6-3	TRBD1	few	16	CASRPDRAQLNYGYTF	TGTGCCAGCAGACCAGACAGGGCCCAGCTAAACTATGGCTACACCTTC
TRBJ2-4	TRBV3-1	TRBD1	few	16	CASSHIDTGGSNIQYF	TGTGCCAGCAGCCACATCGACACAGGGGGCTCAAACATTCAGTACTTC
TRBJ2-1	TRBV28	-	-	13	CASSLSEFNEQFF	TGTGCCAGCAGTTTAAGCGAATTCAATGAGCAGTTCTTC
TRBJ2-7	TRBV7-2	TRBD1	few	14	CASSQDRDAYEQYF	TGTGCCAGCAGCCAGGACAGGGATGCCTACGAGCAGTACTTC
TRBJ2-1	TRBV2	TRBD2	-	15	CASRRAGGPGNEQFF	TGTGCCAGCAGGCGAGCGGGAGGGCCGGGGAATGAGCAGTTCTTC
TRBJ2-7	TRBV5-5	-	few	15	CASSSTWGESYEQYF	TGTGCCAGCAGCTCTACCTGGGGGGAGTCCTACGAGCAGTACTTC
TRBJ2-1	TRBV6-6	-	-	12	CASVKGAGEQFF	TGTGCCAGCGTCAAAGGGGCAGGCGAGCAGTTCTTC
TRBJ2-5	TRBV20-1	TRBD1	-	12	CSAPTGGETQYF	TGCAGTGCACCGACAGGGGGAGAGACCCAGTACTTC
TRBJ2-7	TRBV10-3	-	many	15	CAISDPTDRAYEQYF	TGTGCCATCAGTGACCCCACGGACAGAGCTTACGAGCAGTACTTC
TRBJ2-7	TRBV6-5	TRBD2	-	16	CASSYSILAEHYEQYF	TGTGCCAGCAGTTACTCGATACTAGCGGAGCATTACGAGCAGTACTTC
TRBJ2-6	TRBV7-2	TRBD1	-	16	CASSWTGPSGANVLTF	TGTGCCAGCAGCTGGACAGGACCCTCTGGGGCCAACGTCCTGACTTTC
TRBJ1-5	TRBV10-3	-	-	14	CAISEQGLGQPQHF	TGTGCCATCAGTGAGCAGGGTCTCGGTCAGCCCCAGCATTTT
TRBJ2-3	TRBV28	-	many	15	CAAPGLGSSTDTQYF	TGTGCCGCCCCAGGGCTGGGGTCTAGCACAGATACGCAGTATTTT